This T cell receptor beta chain comes out of a study of blood T cell repertoires in COVID-19. The wider study: The study drew acute and convalescent COVID-19 samples from the United States, Italy and Spain. PBMCs, B-cell-depleted T cells, or T cells were the source of the cDNA or gDNA that made up the material.

V gave up 5 bases and J gave up 1 base; unmatched junction bases: 7. There are 16 residues in the CDR3. Germline values: CDR1 LNHDA, CDR2 SQIVND (reference sequence). In the original workflow: The assay estimated nucleated cells by amplifying reference gene primers. Some clones are missing from TCRdb's copy, which holds only in-frame ones; the method was immunoSEQ multiplex PCR. The DNA was the basis for D and trimming; V, J and clone size are from that table. The sample has about 350,000 clones, roughly nine tenths seen once. Patients of the Seattle cohort, enrolled during active infection, were followed longitudinally.

The sequence was obtained from a woman in her sixties or seventies with COVID-19, enrolled during active disease. V and J are TRBV19 and TRBJ2-3, with 9 nucleotides matching TRBD1. Sequenced input: peripheral blood. This CDR3 reads CASSPDRTGGTDTQYF. The CDR3 nucleotides are TGTGCCAGTAGTCCAGACCGGACAGGGGGCACAGATACGCAGTATTTT. Based on the CDR3 plus reference TRBV19 and TRBJ2-3, the full variable domain is DGGITQSPKYLFRKEGQNVTLSCEQNLNHDAMYWYRQDPGQGLRLIYYSQIVNDFQKGDIAEGYSVSREKKESFPLTVTSAQKNPTAFYLCASSPDRTGGTDTQYFGPGTRLTVL.